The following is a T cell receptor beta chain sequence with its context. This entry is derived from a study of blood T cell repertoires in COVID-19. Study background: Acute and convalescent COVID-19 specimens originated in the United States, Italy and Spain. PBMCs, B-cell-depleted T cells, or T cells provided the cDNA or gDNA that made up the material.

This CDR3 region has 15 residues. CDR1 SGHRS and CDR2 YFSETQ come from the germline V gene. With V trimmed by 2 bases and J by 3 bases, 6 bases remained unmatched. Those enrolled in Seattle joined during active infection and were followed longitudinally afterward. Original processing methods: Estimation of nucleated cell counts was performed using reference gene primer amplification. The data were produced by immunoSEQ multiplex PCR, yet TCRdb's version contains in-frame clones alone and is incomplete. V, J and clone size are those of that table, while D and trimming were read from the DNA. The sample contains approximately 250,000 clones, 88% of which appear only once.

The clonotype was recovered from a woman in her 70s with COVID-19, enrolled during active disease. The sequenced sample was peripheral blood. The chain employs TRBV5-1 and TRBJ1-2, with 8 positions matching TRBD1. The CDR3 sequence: CASSLSQGGDYGYTF. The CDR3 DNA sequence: TGCGCCAGCAGCTTATCACAGGGGGGGGACTATGGCTACACCTTC.